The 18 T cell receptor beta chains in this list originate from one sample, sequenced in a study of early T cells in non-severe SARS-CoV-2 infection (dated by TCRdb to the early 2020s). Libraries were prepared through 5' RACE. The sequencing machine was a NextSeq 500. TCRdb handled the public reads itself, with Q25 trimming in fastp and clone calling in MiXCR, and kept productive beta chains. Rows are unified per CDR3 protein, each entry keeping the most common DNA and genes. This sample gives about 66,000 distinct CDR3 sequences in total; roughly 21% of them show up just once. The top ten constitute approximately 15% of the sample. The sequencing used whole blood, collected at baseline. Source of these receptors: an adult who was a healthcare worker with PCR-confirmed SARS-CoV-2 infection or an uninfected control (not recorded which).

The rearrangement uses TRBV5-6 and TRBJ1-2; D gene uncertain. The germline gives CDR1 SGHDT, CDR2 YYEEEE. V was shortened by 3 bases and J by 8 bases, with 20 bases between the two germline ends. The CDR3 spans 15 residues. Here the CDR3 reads CASSSLNGPIAGYTF. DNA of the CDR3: TGTGCCAGCAGCTCCCTTAATGGTCCAATCGCCGGCTACACCTTC.

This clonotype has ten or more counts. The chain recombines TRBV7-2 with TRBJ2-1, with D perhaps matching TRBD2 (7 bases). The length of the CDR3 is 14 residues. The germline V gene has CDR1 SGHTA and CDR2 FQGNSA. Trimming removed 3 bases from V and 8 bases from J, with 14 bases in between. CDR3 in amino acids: CASSFGGAMDEQFF. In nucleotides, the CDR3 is TGTGCCAGCAGCTTTGGGGGGGCCATGGATGAGCAGTTCTTC.

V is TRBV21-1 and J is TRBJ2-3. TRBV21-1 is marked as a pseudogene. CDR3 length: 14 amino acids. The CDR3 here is CASSRDISTDTQYF. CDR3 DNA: TGTGCCAGCAGCAGGGATATTAGCACAGATACGCAGTATTTT.

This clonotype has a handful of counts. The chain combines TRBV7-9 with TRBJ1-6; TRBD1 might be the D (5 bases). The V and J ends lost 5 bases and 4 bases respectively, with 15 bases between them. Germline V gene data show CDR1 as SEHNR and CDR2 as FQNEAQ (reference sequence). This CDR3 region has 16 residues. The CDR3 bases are TGTGCCAGCAGCCCCGGGGCGGGACTTTATAATTCACCCCTCCACTTT. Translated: CASSPGAGLYNSPLHF.

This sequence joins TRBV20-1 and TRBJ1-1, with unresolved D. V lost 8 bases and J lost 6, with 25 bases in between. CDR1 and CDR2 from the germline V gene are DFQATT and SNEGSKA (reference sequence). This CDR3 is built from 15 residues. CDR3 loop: CSTKSTGVYLAEAFF. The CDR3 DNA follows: TGCAGTACGAAATCGACCGGGGTTTATCTCGCTGAAGCTTTCTTT.

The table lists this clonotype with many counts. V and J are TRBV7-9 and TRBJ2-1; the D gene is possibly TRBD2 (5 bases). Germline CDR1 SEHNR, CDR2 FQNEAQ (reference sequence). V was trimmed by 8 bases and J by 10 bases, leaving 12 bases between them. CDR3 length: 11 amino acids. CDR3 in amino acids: CASGVREEQFF. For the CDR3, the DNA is TGTGCCAGCGGGGTCCGGGAAGAGCAGTTCTTC.

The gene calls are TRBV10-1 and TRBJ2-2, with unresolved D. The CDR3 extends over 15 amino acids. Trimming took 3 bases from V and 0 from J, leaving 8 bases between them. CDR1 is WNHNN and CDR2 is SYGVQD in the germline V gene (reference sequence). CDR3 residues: CASSESGPNTGELFF. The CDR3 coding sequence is TGCGCCAGCAGTGAATCCGGACCGAACACCGGGGAGCTGTTTTTT.

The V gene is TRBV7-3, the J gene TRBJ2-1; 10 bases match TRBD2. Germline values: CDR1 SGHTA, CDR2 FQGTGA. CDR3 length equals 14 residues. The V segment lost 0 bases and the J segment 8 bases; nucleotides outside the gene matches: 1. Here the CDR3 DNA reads TGTGCCAGCAGCTTAACTCTAGCGGGGGATGAGCAGTTCTTC. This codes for CASSLTLAGDEQFF.

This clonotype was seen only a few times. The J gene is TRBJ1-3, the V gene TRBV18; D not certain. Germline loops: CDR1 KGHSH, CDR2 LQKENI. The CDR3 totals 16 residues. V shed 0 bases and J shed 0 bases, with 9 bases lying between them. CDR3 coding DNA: TGTGCCAGCTCACCACCGTGGGCCTCCTCTGGAAACACCATATATTTT. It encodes CASSPPWASSGNTIYF.

DNA of the CDR3: TGTGCCAGCGGTAGAGCGGGGGGAAACATTCAGTACTTC. Protein product: CASGRAGGNIQYF. This chain uses TRBV12-3 or TRBV12-4 with TRBJ2-4, with 9 bases matching TRBD2. V was clipped by 8 bases and J by 6 bases; unmatched bases: 5. The CDR3 contains 13 residues.

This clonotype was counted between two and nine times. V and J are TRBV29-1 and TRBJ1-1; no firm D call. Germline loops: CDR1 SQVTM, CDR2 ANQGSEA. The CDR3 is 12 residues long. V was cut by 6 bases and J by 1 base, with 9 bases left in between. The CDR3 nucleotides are TGCAGCGTCCGACAAGAGAACACTGAAGCTTTCTTT. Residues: CSVRQENTEAFF.

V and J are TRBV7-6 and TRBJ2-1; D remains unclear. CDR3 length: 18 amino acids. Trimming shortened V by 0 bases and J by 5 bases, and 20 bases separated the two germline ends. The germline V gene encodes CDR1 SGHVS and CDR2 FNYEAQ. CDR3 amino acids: CASSLALSVNTGNNEQFF. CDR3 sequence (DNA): TGTGCCAGCAGCTTAGCGTTAAGCGTCAACACCGGCAACAATGAGCAGTTCTTC.

CDR3 DNA sequence: TGCGCCAGCAGCCCGCTTGCAACTAATGAAAAACTGTTTTTT. Its protein is CASSPLATNEKLFF. The J gene is TRBJ1-4, the V gene TRBV5-1, with D unresolved. CDR3 length: 14 residues. Germline-derived CDR1 and CDR2 are SGHRS and YFSETQ. Trimming pared 4 bases from V and 0 bases from J, leaving 7 bases between.

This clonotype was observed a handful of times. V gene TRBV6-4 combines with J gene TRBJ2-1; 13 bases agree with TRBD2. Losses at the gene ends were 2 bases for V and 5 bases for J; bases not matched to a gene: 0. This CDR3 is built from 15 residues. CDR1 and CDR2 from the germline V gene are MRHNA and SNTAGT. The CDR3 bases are TGTGCCAGCAGTGACGGGACTAGCGGGAACAATGAGCAGTTCTTC. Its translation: CASSDGTSGNNEQFF.

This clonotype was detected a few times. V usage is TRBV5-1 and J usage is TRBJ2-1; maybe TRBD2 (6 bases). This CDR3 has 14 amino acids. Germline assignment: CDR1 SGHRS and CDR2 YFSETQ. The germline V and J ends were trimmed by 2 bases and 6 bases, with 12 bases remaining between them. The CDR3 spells CASSFGGARNEQFF. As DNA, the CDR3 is TGCGCCAGCAGCTTTGGAGGGGCTCGCAATGAGCAGTTCTTC.

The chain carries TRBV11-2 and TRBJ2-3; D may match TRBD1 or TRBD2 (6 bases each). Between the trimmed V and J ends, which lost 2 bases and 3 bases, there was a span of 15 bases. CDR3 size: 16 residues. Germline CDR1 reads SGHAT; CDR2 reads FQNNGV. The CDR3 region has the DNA TGTGCCAGCAGCTTAATCGTCGGGGGCTTTACAGATACGCAGTATTTT. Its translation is CASSLIVGGFTDTQYF.

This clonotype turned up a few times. The CDR3 bases are TGTGCCAGCAGTCCTAGCTCCTACAATGAGCAGTTCTTC. Its translation is CASSPSSYNEQFF. The chain combines TRBV7-2 with TRBJ2-1; no clear D gene. Germline V gene sequence: CDR1 SGHTA, CDR2 FQGNSA. The CDR3 is made up of 13 amino acids. V lost 6 bases to trimming and J lost 0 bases, with 6 bases between them.

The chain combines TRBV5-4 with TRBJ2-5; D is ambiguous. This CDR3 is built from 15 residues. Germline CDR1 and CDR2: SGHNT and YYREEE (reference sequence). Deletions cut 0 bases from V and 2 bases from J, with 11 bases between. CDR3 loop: CASSLGQEIQETQYF. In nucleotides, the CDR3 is TGTGCCAGCAGCTTGGGGCAGGAGATACAAGAGACCCAGTACTTC.